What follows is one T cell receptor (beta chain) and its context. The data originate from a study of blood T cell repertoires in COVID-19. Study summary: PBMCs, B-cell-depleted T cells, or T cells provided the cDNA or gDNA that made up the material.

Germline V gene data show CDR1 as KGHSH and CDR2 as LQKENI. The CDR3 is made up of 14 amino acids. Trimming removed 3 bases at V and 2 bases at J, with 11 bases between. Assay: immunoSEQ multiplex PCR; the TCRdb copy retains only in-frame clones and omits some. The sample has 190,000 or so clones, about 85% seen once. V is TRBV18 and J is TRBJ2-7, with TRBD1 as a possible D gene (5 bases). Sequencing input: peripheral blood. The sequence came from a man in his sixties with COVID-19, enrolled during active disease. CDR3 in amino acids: CASSPDAGTYEQYF. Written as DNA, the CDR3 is TGTGCCAGCTCACCCGACGCAGGGACCTACGAGCAGTACTTC.